This T cell receptor (beta chain) originates from a study of blood T cell repertoires in COVID-19 (dated by TCRdb to the early 2020s). Broadly, across the study: Collaborator samples came from the United States, Italy and Spain and covered acute and convalescent phases of COVID-19. Samples were obtained from the ongoing ImmuneRACE study (first 160 participants) and from over 1,000 subjects provided by 6 global collaborators. The repertoires were made available in a free public database intended to serve as a resource for research on the immune response to SARS-CoV-2. The prospective study material was composed of cDNA or gDNA derived from T cells, B-cell-depleted T cells, or PBMCs. Subjects who had been exposed to COVID-19, were actively infected with it, or had recovered from it provided the deeply sampled blood TCRbeta repertoires that made up the dataset. Where available, HLA class I and class II types were obtained from metadata supplied by the sample provider rather than from assay-based typing. Nearly every sample came with metadata listing a de-identified subject ID, COVID-19 status, age in years and sex.

One collaborating source in Seattle enrolled patients while the patients were actively infected and followed the patients over time throughout the course of disease. Each collaborating institution followed its own protocols to collect whole blood in K2EDTA tubes. For TCRbeta analysis, collaborators shipped samples as frozen whole blood, isolated PBMCs, or DNA extracted from either of those sample types. The immunoSEQ Assay, a bias-controlled multiplex PCR, was used to amplify TCRbeta CDR3 regions from genomic DNA. The authors' analysis ran thus. Nucleated cell counts per sample were estimated from amplification of reference gene primers within the assay. To quantify the absolute abundance of each unique TCRbeta CDR3 rearrangement, sequence reads were collapsed and filtered. Productive Simpson clonality was computed per sample as the square root of Simpson's diversity index over productive rearrangements. TCRdb carries this immuneACCESS record with in-frame sequences only. Its versions omit some clonotypes, under half of them owing to an unresolved V gene in the studies checked, with the rest unexplained. From that table come the V and J calls and clone size; the DNA was used to work out D and trimming. The sample records 390,000 or so clones, roughly 90% of which are singletons. The ten largest account for about 3% of the sample.

The paper's findings and limits, for the study overall: The amount of clinical and demographic metadata varied by source and participant and was provided uncurated.

Comments on this clone: What this receptor recognizes is not known. No much larger clone is present one base from it, and per-base qualities are unavailable.

The clonotype comes from a woman under 40 with COVID-19, enrolled during active disease. Sequencing input: peripheral blood.

The CDR3 region: CASSWDRGAALHF. At the DNA level, the sequence is TGTGCCAGCAGTTGGGACAGAGGGGCAGCCCTCCACTTT. The sequence links TRBV6-5 to TRBJ1-6; TRBD1 matches 7 bases in the middle. From a lookup of the germline V gene, CDR1 and CDR2 are MNHEY and SVGAGI. V ends up 4 bases short and J 14 bases short, with an unmatched junction base count of 8. Its CDR3 holds 13 amino acids, cysteine through phenylalanine. The only DNA kept is the CDR3, 39 bases in frame from the first base.